This T cell receptor (beta chain) was documented in a study of neurological immune-mediated disorders. TCRdb fed the 5' RACE reads into MiXCR, producing one record per CDR3 protein. The data contain roughly 55,000 distinct CDR3 sequences, 16% of them singletons. This clonotype was seen at least ten times. The antigen is unknown. It was blood bank volunteers in Maryland, USA who made up the healthy controls. Study-wide results and limits: TCR clonal expansion peaked in HTLV-1-associated myelopathy patients and was lowest in multiple sclerosis patients. There were no CDR3 amino acid sequences shared by expanded clones across subjects, a result suggesting private repertoires in all groups.

This TCR was sampled from a man between 60 and 75 years old in good health. What was sequenced was PBMCs.

CDR3 nucleotides: TGTGCCAGCAGCCCGGGGGGTTCAGGATCCTACAATGAGCAGTTCTTC. This encodes CASSPGGSGSYNEQFF. V is TRBV7-8 and J is TRBJ2-1; 7 nucleotides line up with TRBD2. Germline CDR1 SGHVS, CDR2 FQNEAQ. There are 16 residues in the CDR3. Losses at the gene ends were 5 bases for V and 1 base for J; bases not matched to a gene: 8.